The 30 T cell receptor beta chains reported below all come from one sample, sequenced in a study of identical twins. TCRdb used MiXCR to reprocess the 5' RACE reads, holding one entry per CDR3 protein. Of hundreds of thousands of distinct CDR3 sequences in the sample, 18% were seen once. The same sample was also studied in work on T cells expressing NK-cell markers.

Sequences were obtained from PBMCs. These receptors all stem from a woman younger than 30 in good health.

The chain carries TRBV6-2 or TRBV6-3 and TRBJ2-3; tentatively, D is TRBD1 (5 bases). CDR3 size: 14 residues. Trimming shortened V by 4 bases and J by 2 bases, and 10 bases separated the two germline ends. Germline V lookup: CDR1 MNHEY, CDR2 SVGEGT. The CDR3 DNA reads TGTGCCAGCAGTTGGGGCAGAGACACAGATACGCAGTATTTT. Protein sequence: CASSWGRDTDTQYF.

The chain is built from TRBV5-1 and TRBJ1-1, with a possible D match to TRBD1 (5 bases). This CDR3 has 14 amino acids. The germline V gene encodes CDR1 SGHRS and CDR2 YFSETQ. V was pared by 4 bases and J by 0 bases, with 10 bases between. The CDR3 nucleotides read TGCGCCAGCAGCGCACAGGCGTTGAACACTGAAGCTTTCTTT. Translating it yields CASSAQALNTEAFF.

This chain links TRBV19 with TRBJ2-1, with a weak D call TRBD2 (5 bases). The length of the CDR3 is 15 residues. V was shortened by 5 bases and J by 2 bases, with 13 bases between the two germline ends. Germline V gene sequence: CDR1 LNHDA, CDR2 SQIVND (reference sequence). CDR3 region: CASSFQRPTYNEQFF. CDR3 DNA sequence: TGTGCCAGTAGTTTCCAGCGGCCAACCTACAATGAGCAGTTCTTC. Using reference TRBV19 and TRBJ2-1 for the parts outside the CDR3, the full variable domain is DGGITQSPKYLFRKEGQNVTLSCEQNLNHDAMYWYRQDPGQGLRLIYYSQIVNDFQKGDIAEGYSVSREKKESFPLTVTSAQKNPTAFYLCASSFQRPTYNEQFFGPGTRLTVL.

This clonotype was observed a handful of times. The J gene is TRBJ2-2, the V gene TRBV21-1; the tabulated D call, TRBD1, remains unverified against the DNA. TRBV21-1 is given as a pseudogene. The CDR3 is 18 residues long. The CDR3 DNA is TGTGCCAGCAACCTCACCCAGACAGGAAAGATGAGCACCGGGGAGCTGTTTTTT. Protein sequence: CASNLTQTGKMSTGELFF.

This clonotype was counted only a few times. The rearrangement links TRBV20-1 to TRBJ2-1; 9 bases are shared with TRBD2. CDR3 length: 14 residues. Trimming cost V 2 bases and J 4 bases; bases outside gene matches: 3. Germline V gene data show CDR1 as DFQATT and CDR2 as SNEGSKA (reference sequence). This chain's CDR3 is CSARLTSGYNEQFF. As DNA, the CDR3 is TGCAGTGCTAGACTGACTAGCGGATACAATGAGCAGTTCTTC.

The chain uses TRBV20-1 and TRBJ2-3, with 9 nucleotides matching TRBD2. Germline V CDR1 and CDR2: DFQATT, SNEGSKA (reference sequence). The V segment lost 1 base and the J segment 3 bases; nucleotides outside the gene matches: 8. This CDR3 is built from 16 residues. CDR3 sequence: CSARAFSGGGTDTQYF. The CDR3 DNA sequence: TGCAGTGCTAGAGCCTTTAGCGGGGGCGGAACAGATACGCAGTATTTT.

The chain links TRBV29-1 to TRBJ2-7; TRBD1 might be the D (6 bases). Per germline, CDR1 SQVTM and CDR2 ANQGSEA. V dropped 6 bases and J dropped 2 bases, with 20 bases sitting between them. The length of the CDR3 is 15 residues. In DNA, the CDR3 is TGCAGCGTAGATGGGTACCCGGGACAACCCTACGAGCAGTACTTC. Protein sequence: CSVDGYPGQPYEQYF.

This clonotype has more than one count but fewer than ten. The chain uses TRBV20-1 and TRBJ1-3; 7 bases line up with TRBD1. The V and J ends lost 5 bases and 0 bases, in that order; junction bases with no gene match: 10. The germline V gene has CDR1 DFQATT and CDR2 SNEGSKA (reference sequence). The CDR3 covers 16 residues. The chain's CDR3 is CSADTGASYSGNTIYF. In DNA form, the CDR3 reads TGCAGTGCTGACACAGGGGCCTCATACTCTGGAAACACCATATATTTT.

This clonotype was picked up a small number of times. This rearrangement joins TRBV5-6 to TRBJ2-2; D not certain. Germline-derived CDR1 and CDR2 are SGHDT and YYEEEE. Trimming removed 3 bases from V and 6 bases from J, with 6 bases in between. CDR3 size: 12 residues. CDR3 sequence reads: CASSSTSGELFF. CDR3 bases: TGTGCCAGCAGCTCGACATCCGGGGAGCTGTTTTTT.

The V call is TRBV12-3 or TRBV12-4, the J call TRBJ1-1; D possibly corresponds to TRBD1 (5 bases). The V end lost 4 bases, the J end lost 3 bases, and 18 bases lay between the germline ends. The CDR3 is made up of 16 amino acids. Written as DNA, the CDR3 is TGTGCCAGCAGTTCACGAGATGCGGGACCTGACACTGAAGCTTTCTTT. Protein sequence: CASSSRDAGPDTEAFF.

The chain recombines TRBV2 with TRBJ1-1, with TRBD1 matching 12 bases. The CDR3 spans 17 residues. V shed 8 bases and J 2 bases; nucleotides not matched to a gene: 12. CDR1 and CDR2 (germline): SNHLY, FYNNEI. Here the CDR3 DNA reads TGTGCCAGCCGGGGGTGGGGGACAGGGGGCCTAAACACTGAAGCTTTCTTT. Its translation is CASRGWGTGGLNTEAFF.

The CDR3 here is CASSPTGVTYGYTF. CDR3 coding DNA: TGTGCCAGCAGCCCGACAGGGGTAACCTATGGCTACACCTTC. V usage is TRBV6-1 and J usage is TRBJ1-2; 8 positions match TRBD1. J was trimmed by 4 bases and V by 6 bases; bases with no gene match: 7. Germline CDR1 reads MNHNS; CDR2 reads SASEGT. The CDR3 runs to 14 residues.

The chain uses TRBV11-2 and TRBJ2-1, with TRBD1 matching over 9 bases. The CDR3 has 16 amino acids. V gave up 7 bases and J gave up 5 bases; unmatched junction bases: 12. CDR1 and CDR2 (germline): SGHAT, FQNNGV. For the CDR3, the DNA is TGTGCCAGCACGCCGCGTTGGGGGACAGGGAACAATGAGCAGTTCTTC. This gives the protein CASTPRWGTGNNEQFF.

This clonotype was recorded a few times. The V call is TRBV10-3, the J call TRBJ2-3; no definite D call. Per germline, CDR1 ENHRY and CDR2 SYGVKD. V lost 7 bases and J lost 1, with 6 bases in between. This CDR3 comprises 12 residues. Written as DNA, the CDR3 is TGTGCCATCACCCCGGGCACAGATACGCAGTATTTT. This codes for CAITPGTDTQYF.

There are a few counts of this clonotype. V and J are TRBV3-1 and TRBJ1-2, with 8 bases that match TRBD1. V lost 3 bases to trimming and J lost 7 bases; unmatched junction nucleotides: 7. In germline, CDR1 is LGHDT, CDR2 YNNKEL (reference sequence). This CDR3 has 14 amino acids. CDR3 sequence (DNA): TGTGCCAGCAGCCACCGGGACAGGTCGGGTGGCTACACCTTC. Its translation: CASSHRDRSGGYTF.

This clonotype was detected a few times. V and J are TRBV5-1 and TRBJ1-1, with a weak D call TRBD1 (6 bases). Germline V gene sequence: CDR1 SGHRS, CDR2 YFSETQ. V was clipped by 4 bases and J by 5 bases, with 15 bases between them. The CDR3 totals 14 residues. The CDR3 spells CASSGGSPGTEAFF. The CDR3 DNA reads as TGCGCCAGCAGCGGGGGCTCACCGGGGACTGAAGCTTTCTTT.

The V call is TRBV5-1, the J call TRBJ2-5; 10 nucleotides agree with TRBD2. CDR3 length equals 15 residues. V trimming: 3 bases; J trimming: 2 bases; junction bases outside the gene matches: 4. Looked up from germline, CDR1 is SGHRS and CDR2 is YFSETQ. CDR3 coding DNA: TGCGCCAGCAGCTACCGACTAGCGGGTCAAGAGACCCAGTACTTC. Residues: CASSYRLAGQETQYF. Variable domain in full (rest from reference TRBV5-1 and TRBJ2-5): KAGVTQTPRYLIKTRGQQVTLSCSPISGHRSVSWYQQTPGQGLQFLFEYFSETQRNKGNFPGRFSGRQFSNSRSEMNVSTLELGDSALYLCASSYRLAGQETQYFGPGTRLLVL.

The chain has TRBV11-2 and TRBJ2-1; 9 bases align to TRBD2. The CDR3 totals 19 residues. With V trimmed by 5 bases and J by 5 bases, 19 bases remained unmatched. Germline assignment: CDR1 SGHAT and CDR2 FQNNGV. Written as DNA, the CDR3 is TGTGCCAGCAGCCCTCGGTCTTTTACTCTAGCGGGAAGCAACAATGAGCAGTTCTTC. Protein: CASSPRSFTLAGSNNEQFF. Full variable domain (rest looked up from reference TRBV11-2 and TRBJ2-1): EAGVAQSPRYKIIEKRQSVAFWCNPISGHATLYWYQQILGQGPKLLIQFQNNGVVDDSQLPKDRFSAERLKGVDSTLKIQPAKLEDSAVYLCASSPRSFTLAGSNNEQFFGPGTRLTVL.

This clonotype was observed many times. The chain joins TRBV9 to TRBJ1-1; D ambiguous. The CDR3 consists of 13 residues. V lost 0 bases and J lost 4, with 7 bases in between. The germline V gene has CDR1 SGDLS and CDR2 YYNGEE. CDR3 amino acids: CASSVVPGTEAFF. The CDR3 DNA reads TGTGCCAGCAGCGTAGTTCCAGGCACTGAAGCTTTCTTT.

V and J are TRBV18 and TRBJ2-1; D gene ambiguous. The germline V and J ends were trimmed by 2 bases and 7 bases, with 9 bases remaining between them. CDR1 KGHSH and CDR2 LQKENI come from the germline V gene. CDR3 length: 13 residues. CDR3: CASSPVSGNEQFF. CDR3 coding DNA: TGTGCCAGCTCACCAGTTTCCGGGAATGAGCAGTTCTTC.

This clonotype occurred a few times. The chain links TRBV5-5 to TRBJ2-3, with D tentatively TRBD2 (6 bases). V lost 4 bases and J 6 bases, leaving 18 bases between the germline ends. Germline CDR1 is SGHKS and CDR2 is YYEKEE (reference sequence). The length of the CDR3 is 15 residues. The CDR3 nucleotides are TGTGCCAGCAGCCGGAGGGAGGCAGGGTGGGATACGCAGTATTTT. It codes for CASSRREAGWDTQYF. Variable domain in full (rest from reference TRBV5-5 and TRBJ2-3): DAGVTQSPTHLIKTRGQQVTLRCSPISGHKSVSWYQQVLGQGPQFIFQYYEKEERGRGNFPDRFSARQFPNYSSELNVNALLLGDSALYLCASSRREAGWDTQYFGPGTRLTVL.

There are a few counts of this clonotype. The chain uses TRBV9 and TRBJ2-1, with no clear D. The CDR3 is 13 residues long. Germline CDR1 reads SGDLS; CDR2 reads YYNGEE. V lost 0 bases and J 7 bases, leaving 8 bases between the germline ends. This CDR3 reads CASSVALRNEQFF. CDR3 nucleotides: TGTGCCAGCAGCGTAGCTCTTAGGAATGAGCAGTTCTTC.

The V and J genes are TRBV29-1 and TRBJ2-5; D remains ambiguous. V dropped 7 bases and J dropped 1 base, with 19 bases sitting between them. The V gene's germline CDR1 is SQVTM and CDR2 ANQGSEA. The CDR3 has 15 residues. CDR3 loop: CSALTVFGGQETQYF. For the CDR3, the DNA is TGCAGCGCCCTTACGGTATTCGGCGGCCAAGAGACCCAGTACTTC.

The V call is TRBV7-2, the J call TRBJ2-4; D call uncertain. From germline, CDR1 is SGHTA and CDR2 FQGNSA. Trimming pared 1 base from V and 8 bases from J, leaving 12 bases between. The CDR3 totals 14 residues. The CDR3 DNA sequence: TGTGCCAGCAGCTTAGTGGCTAAAAGGGACATTCAGTACTTC. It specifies CASSLVAKRDIQYF.

The CDR3 loop is CASRPGRALQETQYF. In DNA form, the CDR3 reads TGTGCCAGCCGCCCGGGGCGGGCCCTCCAAGAGACCCAGTACTTC. The rearrangement joins TRBV6-1 to TRBJ2-5; TRBD1 or TRBD2 may be the D gene (5 bases each). Per germline, CDR1 MNHNS and CDR2 SASEGT. Deletions cut 8 bases from V and 1 base from J, with 17 bases between. The CDR3 consists of 15 residues.

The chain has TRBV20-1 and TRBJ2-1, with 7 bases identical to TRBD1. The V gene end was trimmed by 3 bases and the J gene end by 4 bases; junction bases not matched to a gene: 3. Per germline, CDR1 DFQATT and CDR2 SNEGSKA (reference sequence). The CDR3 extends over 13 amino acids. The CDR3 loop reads CSASRDRYNEQFF. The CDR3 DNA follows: TGCAGTGCTAGCCGGGACAGATACAATGAGCAGTTCTTC.

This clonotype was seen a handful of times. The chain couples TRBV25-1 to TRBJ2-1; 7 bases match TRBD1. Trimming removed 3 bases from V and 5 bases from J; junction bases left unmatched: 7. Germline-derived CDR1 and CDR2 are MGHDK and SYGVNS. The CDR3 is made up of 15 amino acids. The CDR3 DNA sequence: TGTGCCAGCAGTGACCCGGGGCAGGGGGACAATGAGCAGTTCTTC. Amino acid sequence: CASSDPGQGDNEQFF.

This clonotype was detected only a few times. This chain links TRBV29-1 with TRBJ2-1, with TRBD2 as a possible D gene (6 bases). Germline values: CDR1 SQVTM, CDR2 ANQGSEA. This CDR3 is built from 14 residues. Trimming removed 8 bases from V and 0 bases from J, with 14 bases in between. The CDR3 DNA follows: TGCAGCTCCCGGGAGAGGGACTCCTACAATGAGCAGTTCTTC. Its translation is CSSRERDSYNEQFF.

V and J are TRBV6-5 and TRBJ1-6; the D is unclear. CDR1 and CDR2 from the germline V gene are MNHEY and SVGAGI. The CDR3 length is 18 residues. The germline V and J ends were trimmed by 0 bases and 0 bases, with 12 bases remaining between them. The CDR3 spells CASSYSIGSFSYNSPLHF. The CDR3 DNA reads TGTGCCAGCAGTTACTCGATTGGGAGCTTCTCCTATAATTCACCCCTCCACTTT.

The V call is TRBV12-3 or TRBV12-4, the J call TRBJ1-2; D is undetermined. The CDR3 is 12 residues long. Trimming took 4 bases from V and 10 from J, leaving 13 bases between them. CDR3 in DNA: TGTGCCAGCAGTTACGGAACCGTGGACTACACCTTC. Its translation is CASSYGTVDYTF.